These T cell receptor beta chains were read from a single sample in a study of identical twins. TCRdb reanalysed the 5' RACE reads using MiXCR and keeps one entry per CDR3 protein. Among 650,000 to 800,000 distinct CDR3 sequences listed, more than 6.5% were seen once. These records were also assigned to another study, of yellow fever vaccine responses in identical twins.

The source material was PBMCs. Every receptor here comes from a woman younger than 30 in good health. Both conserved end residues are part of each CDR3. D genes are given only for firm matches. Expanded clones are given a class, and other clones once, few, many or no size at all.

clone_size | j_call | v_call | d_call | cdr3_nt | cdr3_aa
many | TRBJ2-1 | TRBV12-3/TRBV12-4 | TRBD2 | TGTGCCAGCAGTTTGTTAACCCTAGCGGGAGTTTACAATGAGCAGTTCTTC | CASSLLTLAGVYNEQFF
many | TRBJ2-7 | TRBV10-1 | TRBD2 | TGCGCCAGCAGAACCTCTAGCGGCGAGCAGTACTTC | CASRTSSGEQYF
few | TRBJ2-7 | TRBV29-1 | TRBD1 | TGCAGCGTGGGGACAGGGGCTAACGAGCAGTACTTC | CSVGTGANEQYF
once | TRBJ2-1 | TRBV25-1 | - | TGTGCCAGCAGTGAAATTCGGACACAAGTCTACAATGAGCAGTTCTTC | CASSEIRTQVYNEQFF
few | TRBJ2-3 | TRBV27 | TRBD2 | TGTGCCAGCCGTGCGGGGGGTAGCCGATATACGCAGTATTTT | CASRAGGSRYTQYF
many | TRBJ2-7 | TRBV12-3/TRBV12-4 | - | TGTGCCAGCAGTTTATATATGCCGGGCTCCTACGAGCAGTACTTC | CASSLYMPGSYEQYF
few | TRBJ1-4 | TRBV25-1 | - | TGTGCCAGCAGTGAATTAGGGGAGACTAATGAAAAACTGTTTTTT | CASSELGETNEKLFF
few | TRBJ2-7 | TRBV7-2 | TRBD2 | TGTGCCAGCAGCTTAAGTTTTAGCGGGAACTACGAGCAGTACTTC | CASSLSFSGNYEQYF
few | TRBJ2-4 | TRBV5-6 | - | TGTGCCAGCAGCCAGGGACATTTAGCCAAAAACATTCAGTACTTC | CASSQGHLAKNIQYF
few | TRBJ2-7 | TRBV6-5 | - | TGTGCCAGCAGTTACTCTAATCGCGACAGGCGAAACTACGAGCAGTACTTC | CASSYSNRDRRNYEQYF
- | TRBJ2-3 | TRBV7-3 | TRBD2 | TGTGCCAGCAGCCCCGGGGTCCTAGCGGGGGGAATAGATACGCAGTATTTT | CASSPGVLAGGIDTQYF
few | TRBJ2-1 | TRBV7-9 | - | TGTGCCAGCAGCTTATTGGGGGTCCGTTTCAATGAGCAGTTCTTC | CASSLLGVRFNEQFF
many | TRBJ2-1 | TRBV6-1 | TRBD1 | TGTGCCAGATGGACAGGGATCTACAATGAGCAGTTCTTC | CARWTGIYNEQFF
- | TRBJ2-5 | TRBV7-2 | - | TGTGCCAGCAGCACCCACCTTCCAGAGACCCAGTACTTC | CASSTHLPETQYF
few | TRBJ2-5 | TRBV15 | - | TGTGCCACCACGCGGCGCGGTGGACAAGAGACCCAGTACTTC | CATTRRGGQETQYF
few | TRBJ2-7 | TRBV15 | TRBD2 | TGTGCCACCAGCATCAACCGGGGGCTAGCGGGAGTCTACGAGCAGTACTTC | CATSINRGLAGVYEQYF
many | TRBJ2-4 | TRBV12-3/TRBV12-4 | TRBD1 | TGTGCCAGCAGTTTAGCCCAGGGACAGTCCAAAAACATTCAGTACTTC | CASSLAQGQSKNIQYF
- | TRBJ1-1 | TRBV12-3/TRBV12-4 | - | TGTGCCAGCAGTTTTACCAACGAAGCTTTCTTT | CASSFTNEAFF
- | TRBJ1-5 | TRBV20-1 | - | TGCAGTGCTAGAGATCTCTATTTAGCCCCGACGCCCCAGCATTTT | CSARDLYLAPTPQHF
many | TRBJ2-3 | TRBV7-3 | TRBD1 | TGTGCCAGCAGCTTTAGGCAGGGGGGCACAGATACGCAGTATTTT | CASSFRQGGTDTQYF
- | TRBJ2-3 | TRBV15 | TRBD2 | TGTGCCACCAGCAGAGCCCACGCGGGAGAAGCCGATACGCAGTATTTT | CATSRAHAGEADTQYF
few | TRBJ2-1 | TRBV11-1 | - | TGTGCCAGCAGCGGGTGGACCGGGGTGACTGGTCCTAACAATGAGCAGTTCTTC | CASSGWTGVTGPNNEQFF
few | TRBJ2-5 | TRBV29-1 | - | TGCAGCGTCCCCAAGGTGGCAGAGACCCAGTACTTC | CSVPKVAETQYF
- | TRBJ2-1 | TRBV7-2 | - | TGTGCCAGCAGCTTATTGGTCTCTGTTAATCCTTACAATGAGCAGTTCTTC | CASSLLVSVNPYNEQFF
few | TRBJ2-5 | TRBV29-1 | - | TGCAGCGTCCGACTAGGCCAAGAGACCCAGTACTTC | CSVRLGQETQYF
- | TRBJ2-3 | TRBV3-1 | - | TGTGCCAGCAGCCAGATGTCTACGGTGGGAACGCAGTATTTT | CASSQMSTVGTQYF
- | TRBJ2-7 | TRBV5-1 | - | TGCGCCAGCAGACAGACTAGCTCCTACGAGCAGTACTTC | CASRQTSSYEQYF
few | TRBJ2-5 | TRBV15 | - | TGTGCCACCAGCAGAGATCTGACGGTGGCGGAAGGAGAGACCCAGTACTTC | CATSRDLTVAEGETQYF
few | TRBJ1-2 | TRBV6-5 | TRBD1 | TGTGCCAGCAGTTACTCGAGGACAGGTCCTAACTATGGCTACACCTTC | CASSYSRTGPNYGYTF
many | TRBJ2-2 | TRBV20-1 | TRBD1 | TGCAGTGCCACAGGGGGCACCGGGGAGCTGTTTTTT | CSATGGTGELFF
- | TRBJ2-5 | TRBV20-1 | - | TGCAGTGCCAAAAAACTAGCCCCCATTGAGACCCAGTACTTC | CSAKKLAPIETQYF
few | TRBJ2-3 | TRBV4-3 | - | TGCGCCAGCAGCCAAGAACTCGGGGGGCTGGGCACAGATACGCAGTATTTT | CASSQELGGLGTDTQYF
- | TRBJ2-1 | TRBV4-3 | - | TGCGCCAGCAGCCAAGAAAACTTGGTTGGTGAGCAGTTCTTC | CASSQENLVGEQFF
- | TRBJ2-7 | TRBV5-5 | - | TGTGCCAGCAGCCTTAGTGGGTGGGCCTACGAGCAGTACTTC | CASSLSGWAYEQYF
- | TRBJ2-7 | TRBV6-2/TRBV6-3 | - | TGTGCCAGCACTCCTTTTTTCGAAGAGTGGGGCTACGAGCAGTACTTC | CASTPFFEEWGYEQYF
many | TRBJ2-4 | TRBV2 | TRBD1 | TGTGCCAGCAGTGAAGAGGAGCAGGGGGCGAAAAACATTCAGTACTTC | CASSEEEQGAKNIQYF
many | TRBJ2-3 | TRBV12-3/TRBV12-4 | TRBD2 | TGTGCCAGCAGGGAGCGGGATACAGATACGCAGTATTTT | CASRERDTDTQYF
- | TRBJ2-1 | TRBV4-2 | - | TGTGCCAGCAGCAAAACCTCTGTGGGGGGCCAGTACAATGAGCAGTTCTTC | CASSKTSVGGQYNEQFF
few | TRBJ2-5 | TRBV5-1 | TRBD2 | TGCGCCAGCAGCCTCCAAGGACTAGCGGGGGCGGTTGAGACCCAGTACTTC | CASSLQGLAGAVETQYF
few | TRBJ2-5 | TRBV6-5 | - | TGTGCCACCGCGGTCCTGGAGACCCAGTACTTC | CATAVLETQYF
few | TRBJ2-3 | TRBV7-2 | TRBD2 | TGTGCCAGCTCAACAATAGCGGGAGGGCCGACAGATACGCAGTATTTT | CASSTIAGGPTDTQYF